This T cell receptor beta chain was found in a study of radiation and T cells in renal cell carcinoma. Details on this clone: Antigen unknown.

V dropped 1 base and J dropped 1 base, with 8 bases sitting between them. Germline values: CDR1 SGHRS, CDR2 YFSETQ. This CDR3 spans 14 amino acids. Whole-study results and caveats: From baseline, blood top tumor clonotypes peaked at 2 weeks post-radiation.

The sample's time point: baseline pretreatment blood. Treatment denoted: 15 Gy SBRT to primary tumor, nephrectomy 4 weeks later. Serial blood draws occurred at baseline and 2 and 4 weeks post-SBRT. The patient's renal cell carcinoma had clear cell pathology. TCRdb's copy holds only in-frame clones and misses some; the assay was immunoSEQ multiplex PCR. The table shows 140,000 or so clones, with roughly 84% occurring only once. J is TRBJ1-1 and V is TRBV5-1; D call uncertain. This TCR came from a woman aged 45-65 years with renal cell carcinoma. This specimen consisted of blood, obtained from a patient whose treatment included radiotherapy and nephrectomy. The CDR3 protein is CASSLLQTNTEAFF. DNA for the CDR3: TGCGCCAGCAGCTTGTTACAGACGAACACTGAAGCTTTCTTT.